Listed below are T cell receptor beta chains from one sample, sequenced in a study of T-cell reconstitution after alpha-beta-depleted transplantation in children. A single record per CDR3 protein comes from TCRdb applying MiXCR to the PCR reads. The sample yields a few hundred thousand distinct CDR3 sequences, 11% seen once. Sequences were derived from PBMCs from the stem cell graft donor, sampled from the stem cell graft. These receptors were taken from a human donor who donated a stem cell graft to a child with acute myeloid leukemia. The CDR3 runs from the conserved cysteine through the conserved F or W. The D gene is left open where the match is weak. Not every row has a clone size; where given, it reads once, few, many or a size class.

j_gene: TRBJ2-1; d_gene: TRBD2; abundance: NA; v_gene: TRBV20-1; CDR3nt: TGCAGTGCCCCGGGACTAGCGGGCCTATCCTACAATGAGCAGTTCTTC; CDR3aa: CSAPGLAGLSYNEQFF
j_gene: TRBJ2-1; d_gene: TRBD2; abundance: few; v_gene: TRBV3-1; CDR3nt: TGTGCCAGCAGCCAGGTTACTAGCGCTTACAATGAGCAGTTCTTC; CDR3aa: CASSQVTSAYNEQFF
j_gene: TRBJ2-5; d_gene: NA; abundance: many; v_gene: TRBV20-1; CDR3nt: TGCAGTGCTACTAGATCGCAAGAGACCCAGTACTTC; CDR3aa: CSATRSQETQYF
j_gene: TRBJ2-4; d_gene: NA; abundance: NA; v_gene: TRBV29-1; CDR3nt: TGCAGCGTCGAGGGGGGGGGGCGAAACATTCAGTACTTC; CDR3aa: CSVEGGGRNIQYF
j_gene: TRBJ2-5; d_gene: TRBD1; abundance: few; v_gene: TRBV5-4; CDR3nt: TGTGCCAGCAGTCCTCGACAGGGTGGAGGAGAGACCCAGTACTTC; CDR3aa: CASSPRQGGGETQYF
j_gene: TRBJ1-5; d_gene: NA; abundance: many; v_gene: TRBV6-5; CDR3nt: TGTGCCAGCAGTTTGGGGCGGAGTAATCAGCCCCAGCATTTT; CDR3aa: CASSLGRSNQPQHF
j_gene: TRBJ1-2; d_gene: NA; abundance: many; v_gene: TRBV29-1; CDR3nt: TGCAGCGTTGAAGGGGTTAGCTATGGCTACACCTTC; CDR3aa: CSVEGVSYGYTF
j_gene: TRBJ2-5; d_gene: TRBD1; abundance: NA; v_gene: TRBV5-5; CDR3nt: TGTGCCAGCAGCCTACTACTCACAGGGGGCTTGAACCAAGAGACCCAGTACTTC; CDR3aa: CASSLLLTGGLNQETQYF
j_gene: TRBJ1-3; d_gene: NA; abundance: NA; v_gene: TRBV5-5; CDR3nt: TGTGCCAGCAGCTTGGATGGATACTCTGGAAACACCATATATTTT; CDR3aa: CASSLDGYSGNTIYF
j_gene: TRBJ1-2; d_gene: NA; abundance: NA; v_gene: TRBV10-3; CDR3nt: TGTGCCATCAGTGACCCCGGGACAAATTATGGCTACACCTTC; CDR3aa: CAISDPGTNYGYTF
j_gene: TRBJ1-3; d_gene: NA; abundance: few; v_gene: TRBV5-1; CDR3nt: TGCGCCAGCAGCTTGGCCGTCGCGGCCGGAAACACCATATATTTT; CDR3aa: CASSLAVAAGNTIYF
j_gene: TRBJ2-1; d_gene: NA; abundance: NA; v_gene: TRBV25-1; CDR3nt: TGTGCCAGCAGTGAACGCGGGAACTACAATGAGCAGTTCTTC; CDR3aa: CASSERGNYNEQFF
j_gene: TRBJ2-7; d_gene: TRBD1; abundance: few; v_gene: TRBV7-2; CDR3nt: TGTGCCAGCAGCGTCGACAGGGGGCGCTACGAGCAGTACTTC; CDR3aa: CASSVDRGRYEQYF
j_gene: TRBJ2-1; d_gene: TRBD2; abundance: few; v_gene: TRBV20-1; CDR3nt: TGCAGTGCCAAAAGACTAGCGGTCTACAATGAGCAGTTCTTC; CDR3aa: CSAKRLAVYNEQFF
j_gene: TRBJ1-2; d_gene: NA; abundance: few; v_gene: TRBV21-1; CDR3nt: TGTGCCAGCAGCATAGAGACGGACTCTGCTACCTATGGCTACACCTTC; CDR3aa: CASSIETDSATYGYTF